These 18 T cell receptor beta chains originate from one sample sequenced in a study of blood T cell repertoires in COVID-19. TCRdb's copy holds only in-frame clones and misses some; the assay was immunoSEQ multiplex PCR. The top ten clones hold about 4.2% of a sample with about 96,000 clones, 70% to 90% of them seen once. Sequencing input: peripheral blood. These receptors all come from a human donor with COVID-19, enrolled during active disease. The donor label of this sample is uncertain.

This chain uses TRBV21-1 with TRBJ1-2; the D call TRBD1 from the table was never checked on the DNA. TRBV21-1 is a pseudogene locus. The CDR3 is 15 residues long. CDR3 DNA sequence: TGTGCCAGCAGCAAGGGACAGAAAGCTAACTATGGCTACACCTTC. Amino acids: CASSKGQKANYGYTF.

This clone was seen a handful of times. This chain links TRBV30 with TRBJ2-1; D gene uncertain. This CDR3 is built from 13 residues. V was clipped by 2 bases and J by 7 bases, with 12 bases between them. The germline V gene encodes CDR1 GTSNPN and CDR2 SVGIG (reference sequence). The CDR3, as DNA: TGTGCCTGGAGTCCCGGCGACTCAAATGAGCAGTTCTTC. It codes for CAWSPGDSNEQFF.

V gene TRBV10-3 combines with J gene TRBJ1-1, with 8 bases matching TRBD1. The CDR3 is 14 amino acids. Germline CDR1 and CDR2: ENHRY and SYGVKD. With 6 bases clipped from V and 6 bases from J, the junction kept 9 bases outside the gene matches. The CDR3 here is CAIRSDRGGSEAFF. The CDR3 nucleotides are TGTGCCATCAGAAGTGACAGGGGAGGATCTGAAGCTTTCTTT.

This clone came up once. The chain combines TRBV3-1 (or the pseudogene TRBV3-2) with TRBJ1-2; no definite D call. Looked up from germline, CDR1 is LGHDT and CDR2 is YNNKEL (reference sequence). The CDR3 has 15 amino acids. The germline V and J ends were trimmed by 0 bases and 5 bases, with 13 bases remaining between them. Here the CDR3 DNA reads TGTGCCAGCAGCCAAGAGGTCGTTACAGTTTATGGCTACACCTTC. Its translation: CASSQEVVTVYGYTF.

V is TRBV5-4 and J is TRBJ1-5, with 11 bases fitting TRBD1. With 4 bases clipped from V and 4 bases from J, the junction kept 4 bases outside the gene matches. Per germline, CDR1 SGHNT and CDR2 YYREEE (reference sequence). The CDR3 runs to 15 residues. The CDR3 here is CASSRTGGANQPQHF. The CDR3 region has the DNA TGTGCCAGCAGCCGGACAGGGGGCGCAAATCAGCCCCAGCATTTT.

This chain links TRBV19 with TRBJ2-7; no reliable D call. CDR3 length: 13 residues. CDR1 and CDR2 from the germline V gene are LNHDA and SQIVND (reference sequence). V was trimmed by 0 bases and J by 8 bases, leaving 11 bases between them. The CDR3 reads CASSIDRTTKQYF. Here the CDR3 DNA reads TGTGCCAGTAGTATAGACCGAACTACGAAGCAGTACTTC.

The chain links TRBV12-3 or TRBV12-4 to TRBJ2-2; unclear D gene. V was pared by 6 bases and J by 6 bases, with 8 bases between. The CDR3 runs 12 residues. Here the CDR3 reads CASRYNPGELFF. The CDR3 DNA is TGTGCCAGCAGATACAATCCCGGGGAGCTGTTTTTT.

The rearrangement links TRBV9 to TRBJ2-1, with 14 bases lining up with TRBD2. The CDR3 contains 18 residues. Germline V gene data show CDR1 as SGDLS and CDR2 as YYNGEE. The V gene end was trimmed by 0 bases and the J gene end by 9 bases; junction bases not matched to a gene: 11. The DNA for the CDR3 is TGTGCCAGCAGCGTAGCTTATCGACTAGCGGGAGGGCCTGGTGAGCAGTTCTTC. This translates into CASSVAYRLAGGPGEQFF.

The rearrangement links TRBV5-1 to TRBJ1-3, with D unclear. Germline V gene lookup returns CDR1 SGHRS and CDR2 YFSETQ. The CDR3 is made up of 13 amino acids. V lost 0 bases and J lost 4, with 5 bases in between. CDR3 in DNA: TGCGCCAGCAGCTTGGTACAGGGAAACACCATATATTTT. Its protein product is CASSLVQGNTIYF.

This clone was seen a single time. This chain connects TRBV7-9 to TRBJ1-6; possibly TRBD1 for D (6 bases). Germline-derived CDR1 and CDR2 are SEHNR and FQNEAQ (reference sequence). This CDR3 has 16 amino acids. The V and J ends lost 5 bases and 7 bases respectively, with 18 bases between them. The CDR3, as DNA: TGTGCCAGCAGCCCCCCCTGGGACACCATGAATTCACCCCTCCACTTT. Its translation is CASSPPWDTMNSPLHF.

The chain has TRBV6-2 or TRBV6-3 and TRBJ1-1; no clear D gene. Germline assignment: CDR1 MNHEY and CDR2 SVGEGT. The CDR3 is 14 amino acids. With 2 bases removed from V and 8 bases from J, the gap between germline ends came to 15 bases. CDR3 DNA: TGTGCCAGCAGTTACATGGGCACGCTCCTCGAAGCTTTCTTT. Translated, it gives CASSYMGTLLEAFF.

The chain carries TRBV3-1 (or the pseudogene TRBV3-2) and TRBJ1-1, with TRBD1 matching 9 bases. The junction had 6 bases not matched to a gene; V was cut back by 4 bases and J by 3 bases. The germline V gene has CDR1 LGHDT and CDR2 YNNKEL (reference sequence). The CDR3 length is 15 residues. The CDR3 reads CASSRDRGGDTEAFF. In DNA, the CDR3 is TGTGCCAGCAGCCGCGACAGGGGGGGGGACACTGAAGCTTTCTTT.

The genes are TRBV4-1 and TRBJ2-7, with 9 nucleotides matching TRBD1. The length of the CDR3 is 15 residues. J was trimmed by 3 bases and V by 4 bases; bases with no gene match: 7. Germline assignment: CDR1 MGHRA and CDR2 YSYEKL. The CDR3 bases are TGCGCCAGCAGCCCTACAGGGGGCAGGGACTACGAGCAGTACTTC. It codes for CASSPTGGRDYEQYF.

The chain has TRBV5-4 and TRBJ1-4; possibly TRBD1 for D (5 bases). CDR1 is SGHNT, CDR2 YYREEE, per germline (reference sequence). Deletions cut 2 bases from V and 8 bases from J, with 10 bases between. The CDR3 sequence is 13 residues long. CDR3 in DNA: TGTGCCAGCAGCTTCCAGGGCCGGGAAAAACTGTTTTTT. Residues: CASSFQGREKLFF.

The chain combines TRBV7-6 with TRBJ2-2; 8 positions match TRBD1. CDR1 SGHVS and CDR2 FNYEAQ come from the germline V gene. The CDR3 length is 15 residues. The ends lost 4 bases at V and 5 bases at J; junction bases unmatched: 6. CDR3 DNA: TGTGCCAGCAGCTCGCGACAGGGGAAGACCGGGGAGCTGTTTTTT. The encoded protein is CASSSRQGKTGELFF.

J is TRBJ2-3 and V is TRBV5-6; 8 bases line up with TRBD2. The CDR3 extends over 18 amino acids. Germline CDR1 reads SGHDT; CDR2 reads YYEEEE. With V trimmed by 3 bases and J by 2 bases, 14 bases remained unmatched. This CDR3 is CASSSGGVAGRITDTQYF. The CDR3 region has the DNA TGTGCCAGCAGCTCCGGGGGGGTTGCGGGACGGATCACAGATACGCAGTATTTT.

The sample holds a few counts of this clone. The chain is built from TRBV6-1 and TRBJ1-6; no reliable D call. The CDR3 runs 12 residues. Germline values: CDR1 MNHNS, CDR2 SASEGT. V was cut by 1 base and J by 12 bases, with 7 bases left in between. In DNA form, the CDR3 reads TGTGCCAGCAGTGAAGTGCGGGGACCCCTCCACTTT. This translates into CASSEVRGPLHF.

The chain uses TRBV5-1 and TRBJ1-6; D unresolved. The CDR3 runs 16 residues. CDR1 and CDR2 (germline): SGHRS, YFSETQ. Trimming cost V 4 bases and J 10 bases, with 21 bases left between them. DNA of the CDR3: TGCGCCAGCAGCAGGACCTACTCCCCGAGGGAATCACCCCTCCACTTT. Protein product: CASSRTYSPRESPLHF.